One and the same sample provided the 29 T cell receptor beta chains below, sequenced in a study of blood T cell repertoires in COVID-19. Profiling relied on immunoSEQ multiplex PCR, and the TCRdb table lists in-frame clones only, not all of them. The repertoire holds tens of thousands of clones, with roughly nine tenths as singletons. What was sequenced was peripheral blood. Receptors were obtained from a man aged 70-80 years with active COVID-19.

CDR3 bases: TGTGCCAGCAGCGGACCGGGACTACGCTCTGGAAACACCATATATTTT. It encodes CASSGPGLRSGNTIYF. The chain recombines TRBV9 with TRBJ1-3; TRBD1 is a possible D gene (5 bases). The CDR3 spans 16 residues. Per the germline V gene, CDR1 is SGDLS and CDR2 is YYNGEE. The V gene lost 3 bases and the J gene lost 0 bases, with 13 bases spanning the gap. Together with reference TRBV9 and TRBJ1-3, the CDR3 gives the full variable domain: DSGVTQTPKHLITATGQRVTLRCSPRSGDLSVYWYQQSLDQGLQFLIQYYNGEERAKGNILERFSAQQFPDLHSELNLSSLELGDSALYFCASSGPGLRSGNTIYFGEGSWLTVV.

The rearrangement links TRBV2 to TRBJ2-7; D might be TRBD1 (6 bases). Germline-derived CDR1 and CDR2 are SNHLY and FYNNEI. CDR3 size: 14 residues. Between the trimmed V and J ends, which lost 4 bases and 1 base, there was a span of 11 bases. In DNA form, the CDR3 reads TGTGCCAGCAGTGGCGACAGGTTATCCTACGAGCAGTACTTC. Amino acids: CASSGDRLSYEQYF.

The V and J genes are TRBV27 and TRBJ1-2, with TRBD1 matching 7 bases. J was trimmed by 2 bases and V by 5 bases; bases with no gene match: 5. Germline V gives CDR1 MNHEY, CDR2 SMNVEV (reference sequence). The CDR3 is 14 amino acids. This CDR3 is CASSLTGTNYGYTF. DNA of the CDR3: TGTGCCAGCAGTCTGACAGGGACGAACTATGGCTACACCTTC.

This clone was recorded only once. The chain joins TRBV19 to TRBJ2-3, with 9 nucleotides matching TRBD2. V gave up 6 bases and J gave up 2 bases; unmatched junction bases: 6. This CDR3 spans 15 amino acids. Germline CDR1 LNHDA, CDR2 SQIVND (reference sequence). CDR3 sequence (DNA): TGTGCCAGTAGGCTCGCTAGCGGGGTCACAGATACGCAGTATTTT. Residues: CASRLASGVTDTQYF.

The chain couples TRBV5-4 to TRBJ1-4; possible D gene TRBD1, 5 bases. The germline V and J ends were trimmed by 0 bases and 7 bases, with 16 bases remaining between them. The V gene's germline CDR1 is SGHNT and CDR2 YYREEE (reference sequence). The CDR3 is made up of 16 amino acids. The DNA of the CDR3 is TGTGCCAGCAGCTTGGCCGGCGAGGGGAGGGGTGAAAAACTGTTTTTT. This translates into CASSLAGEGRGEKLFF.

The chain uses TRBV4-3 and TRBJ1-4; TRBD1 is a possible D gene (6 bases). Germline lookup yields CDR1 LGHNA and CDR2 YSLEER. CDR3 length equals 15 residues. Trimming left V 1 base short and J 5 bases short, with 11 bases between. CDR3 in DNA: TGCGCCAGCAGCCAAGGGACAGCAGGAAATGAAAAACTGTTTTTT. Protein product: CASSQGTAGNEKLFF.

This sequence joins TRBV27 and TRBJ2-5, with TRBD1 matching 8 bases. The CDR3 extends over 14 amino acids. The germline V gene has CDR1 MNHEY and CDR2 SMNVEV (reference sequence). With V trimmed by 7 bases and J by 2 bases, 6 bases remained unmatched. The CDR3 sequence: CASKPGGRQETQYF. CDR3 sequence (DNA): TGTGCCAGCAAGCCAGGGGGCCGGCAAGAGACCCAGTACTTC.

The rearrangement joins TRBV3-1 (or the pseudogene TRBV3-2) to TRBJ2-3, with TRBD2 identical over 9 bases. The ends lost 3 bases at V and 3 bases at J; junction bases unmatched: 7. The CDR3 length is 16 residues. Germline V gives CDR1 LGHDT, CDR2 YNNKEL (reference sequence). Here the CDR3 DNA reads TGTGCCAGCAGCCAGGCGGTTCTAGCGGGGACAGATACGCAGTATTTT. Amino acid sequence: CASSQAVLAGTDTQYF.

This clone was observed a single time. At one of its ends the junction is not consistent with the germline gene, which may arise from a read error. The chain combines TRBV7-8 with TRBJ1-2; the match to TRBD1 covers 9 bases. The CDR3 totals 15 residues. Germline CDR1 SGHVS, CDR2 FQNEAQ. The CDR3 loop is CASSPGVRDREGLGF. In DNA form, the CDR3 reads TGTGCCAGCAGTCCAGGCGTCCGGGACAGGGAAGGACTGGGATTC.

The chain combines TRBV5-1 with TRBJ2-2; TRBD1 matches at 9 bases. There are 16 residues in the CDR3. CDR1 is SGHRS, CDR2 YFSETQ, per germline. V shed 0 bases and J 5 bases; nucleotides not matched to a gene: 5. The DNA for the CDR3 is TGCGCCAGCAGCTTGGGGGGACAGGGCCGAACCGGGGAGCTGTTTTTT. It translates to CASSLGGQGRTGELFF.

This chain uses TRBV29-1 with TRBJ2-5; no definite D call. Trimming cost V 4 bases and J 3 bases, with 6 bases left between them. Germline-derived CDR1 and CDR2 are SQVTM and ANQGSEA. The CDR3 covers 11 residues. CDR3 region: CSVGSKETQYF. The CDR3 region has the DNA TGCAGCGTTGGGTCTAAAGAGACCCAGTACTTC.

This chain links TRBV6-4 with TRBJ2-2, with D perhaps TRBD2 (7 bases). The germline gives CDR1 MRHNA, CDR2 SNTAGT. Deletions cut 5 bases from V and 2 bases from J, with 15 bases between. This CDR3 region has 16 residues. CDR3 in amino acids: CASSPHGGLNTGELFF. The CDR3 nucleotides are TGTGCCAGCAGTCCTCACGGGGGGCTCAACACCGGGGAGCTGTTTTTT.

The chain has TRBV5-5 and TRBJ1-5, with D perhaps matching TRBD1 (5 bases). The V end was cut by 0 bases, the J end by 3 bases, with 13 bases between. The CDR3 is 16 residues long. In germline, CDR1 is SGHKS, CDR2 YYEKEE (reference sequence). CDR3: CASSLVQGTPNQPQHF. DNA of the CDR3: TGTGCCAGCAGCTTGGTCCAGGGAACACCCAATCAGCCCCAGCATTTT.

The V call is TRBV27, the J call TRBJ1-1; 11 positions match TRBD1. V lost 6 bases, J lost 5 bases, and 11 bases stayed unmatched. The CDR3 spans 16 residues. Per the germline V gene, CDR1 is MNHEY and CDR2 is SMNVEV (reference sequence). CDR3 in amino acids: CASSRGQGARWTEAFF. Here the CDR3 DNA reads TGTGCCAGCAGCCGTGGACAGGGGGCGCGGTGGACTGAAGCTTTCTTT.

Only one count was recorded for this clone. This chain connects TRBV24-1 to TRBJ2-5; TRBD1 agrees at 9 bases. J was trimmed by 2 bases and V by 3 bases; bases with no gene match: 6. The CDR3 covers 16 residues. Germline V gene lookup returns CDR1 KGHDR and CDR2 SFDVKD. CDR3 in amino acids: CATSDAGTGQQETQYF. The CDR3 nucleotides read TGTGCCACCAGTGATGCCGGGACAGGGCAACAAGAGACCCAGTACTTC.

This chain joins TRBV18 and TRBJ2-7, with 9 bases fitting TRBD1. With 3 bases clipped from V and 2 bases from J, the junction kept 5 bases outside the gene matches. There are 15 residues in the CDR3. CDR1 is KGHSH and CDR2 is LQKENI in the germline V gene. DNA for the CDR3: TGTGCCAGCTCACCCGGACAGGGGCAACCCTACGAGCAGTACTTC. It encodes CASSPGQGQPYEQYF.

This clone occurred once. The chain employs TRBV9 and TRBJ2-7, with 9 bases lining up with TRBD2. Germline-derived CDR1 and CDR2 are SGDLS and YYNGEE. V gave up 2 bases and J gave up 3 bases; unmatched junction bases: 3. The CDR3 loop spans 14 amino acids. CDR3 nucleotide sequence: TGTGCCAGCAGCGTTGGCGGGGGGGACTACGAGCAGTACTTC. Encoded protein: CASSVGGGDYEQYF.

The chain combines TRBV12-3 or TRBV12-4 with TRBJ1-2; no clear D gene. The CDR3 has 13 amino acids. V gave up 6 bases and J gave up 6 bases, with 14 bases separating them. CDR3 nucleotide sequence: TGTGCCAGCAGCCCCGTTCCAGGTCATGGCTACACCTTC. It encodes CASSPVPGHGYTF.

The chain combines TRBV4-3 with TRBJ1-2, with TRBD1 as a possible D gene (5 bases). The CDR3 runs to 14 residues. The ends were cut back, 0 bases at V and 7 bases at J, with 12 bases in the middle. The V gene's germline CDR1 is LGHNA and CDR2 YSLEER. Written as DNA, the CDR3 is TGCGCCAGCAGCCAAGAGGTCAGGGTGCGTGGCTACACCTTC. Translated, it gives CASSQEVRVRGYTF.

Note on this clone: It is unclear where the CDR3 begins or ends on the DNA, so no DNA is shown, and the CDR3 is as TCRdb lists it. CDR3 in amino acids: CASAHRGRRAGELFF. The genes are TRBV28 and TRBJ2-2; the table's D gene call, TRBD1, was not cross checked with the DNA. Per the germline V gene, CDR1 is MDHEN and CDR2 is SYDVKM. From its first to its last residue, the CDR3 has 15 amino acids.

This clone was seen a few times. The J gene is TRBJ2-7, the V gene TRBV28; D is possibly TRBD1 (6 bases). Per the germline V gene, CDR1 is MDHEN and CDR2 is SYDVKM. V was shortened by 3 bases and J by 4 bases, with 22 bases between the two germline ends. The CDR3 consists of 17 residues. The CDR3 nucleotides are TGTGCCAGCAGTTTTTCCCTCGACAGGTTTACCCCTTACGAGCAGTACTTC. As protein: CASSFSLDRFTPYEQYF.

The J gene is TRBJ2-4, the V gene TRBV28; a weak D match, TRBD1 (6 bases). The CDR3 extends over 16 amino acids. Germline CDR1 MDHEN, CDR2 SYDVKM. V lost 5 bases, J lost 0 bases, and 14 bases lay in between. CDR3 residues: CASSGHRALAKNIQYF. Here the CDR3 DNA reads TGTGCCAGCAGTGGACACAGGGCTCTAGCCAAAAACATTCAGTACTTC.

This rearrangement joins TRBV10-2 to TRBJ1-3; a possible D gene is TRBD1 (6 bases). The germline V gene encodes CDR1 WSHSY and CDR2 SAAADI. This CDR3 is built from 15 residues. Trimming took off 8 bases at V and 0 bases at J, with 14 bases between the two ends. The CDR3 region has the DNA TGCGCCAGCCTTGATGGACAGTTCTCTGGAAACACCATATATTTT. This gives the protein CASLDGQFSGNTIYF.

This chain joins TRBV2 and TRBJ2-7; 7 bases agree with TRBD1. Germline trimming cut 2 bases from V and 6 bases from J; bases unmatched to any gene: 7. Germline lookup yields CDR1 SNHLY and CDR2 FYNNEI. CDR3 size: 14 residues. DNA of the CDR3: TGTGCCAGCAGTGAAAGGCAGGGGGTCTTCGAGCAGTACTTC. This encodes CASSERQGVFEQYF.

V usage is TRBV5-4 and J usage is TRBJ2-1, with TRBD2 matching over 7 bases. Germline CDR1 reads SGHNT; CDR2 reads YYREEE (reference sequence). CDR3 length: 16 amino acids. V lost 1 base, J lost 2 bases, and 6 bases stayed unmatched. The CDR3 protein is CASSLQAGITYNEQFF. In DNA, the CDR3 is TGTGCCAGCAGCTTGCAAGCGGGGATTACCTACAATGAGCAGTTCTTC.

The chain employs TRBV20-1 and TRBJ2-3, with 7 bases that match TRBD2. The germline V gene has CDR1 DFQATT and CDR2 SNEGSKA (reference sequence). Trimming at V came to 3 bases and at J to 0 bases, leaving 6 bases not matched to a gene. CDR3 size: 15 residues. As DNA, the CDR3 is TGCAGTGCTAGTAGGGCGGGGGAGAGCACAGATACGCAGTATTTT. It codes for CSASRAGESTDTQYF.

This clone was observed once. The chain uses TRBV4-1 and TRBJ1-1, with 7 bases that match TRBD1. The V gene's germline CDR1 is MGHRA and CDR2 YSYEKL. This CDR3 spans 14 amino acids. The V segment lost 4 bases and the J segment 1 base; nucleotides outside the gene matches: 3. The CDR3 nucleotides are TGCGCCAGCAGCCGAGGACAGGAGAACACTGAAGCTTTCTTT. This codes for CASSRGQENTEAFF.

This chain joins TRBV18 and TRBJ2-1; TRBD1 might be the D (5 bases). The V and J ends lost 4 bases and 0 bases respectively, with 10 bases between them. Germline V gene data show CDR1 as KGHSH and CDR2 as LQKENI. The CDR3 contains 15 residues. CDR3 amino acids: CASSRQKDSYNEQFF. In nucleotides, the CDR3 is TGTGCCAGCTCACGACAGAAAGACTCCTACAATGAGCAGTTCTTC.

The rearrangement uses TRBV24-1 and TRBJ2-1; TRBD2 agrees at 11 bases. J was trimmed by 5 bases and V by 4 bases; bases with no gene match: 9. The CDR3 runs 17 residues. CDR1 KGHDR and CDR2 SFDVKD come from the germline V gene. For the CDR3, the DNA is TGTGCCACCAGTGAGGCAACTAGCGGGGGTTACCACAATGAGCAGTTCTTC. Protein product: CATSEATSGGYHNEQFF.